This TCR beta chain was obtained from a study of cytomegalovirus exposure and HLA in healthy donors. Across the whole study: The roughly 670 first-cohort repertoires shared a platform with the roughly 120 validation repertoires, as reported in a later analysis. Study outcomes and limitations: Subsequent analysis of the 95 to 150 validation repertoires found a tendency for first-cohort TCR clusters to co-occur. Through in vitro validation, a few CMV-associated chains were shown to be specific for CMV antigens.

Notes on this clone: Antigen: not known.

J lost 3 bases, V lost 8 bases, and 14 bases had no gene match. The CDR3 covers 16 residues. Germline-derived CDR1 and CDR2 are MDHEN and SYDVKM. Clones were sequenced by immunoSEQ multiplex PCR, and TCRdb holds only the in-frame ones, with some missing. The table shows 160,000 or so clones, with about 88% occurring only once. Sequenced sample: PBMCs. The J gene is TRBJ2-7, the V gene TRBV28, with 9 nucleotides matching TRBD1. The receptor comes from a man aged 18 to 30 in good health and CMV-seronegative. The CDR3 DNA reads as TGTGCCAGCCTGGGGTTGTTAAGGGACAGGGACTACGAGCAGTACTTC. As protein: CASLGLLRDRDYEQYF.